A selection of T cell receptor beta chains follows, all from one sample in a study of breast tumors, draining lymph nodes, adjacent tissues. MiXCR was run by TCRdb on the multiplex PCR reads, yielding one entry per CDR3 protein. The sample records 200,000 to 300,000 distinct CDR3 sequences, roughly 30% being singletons. Sequenced sample: axillary lymph node tissue. The receptors here all came from a female donor with breast cancer. Some clones in this sample may be carry-over from other donors' samples. The CDR3 runs from the conserved cysteine through the conserved F or W. D genes are given only for firm matches. Size values are once, few and many counts, or a class for expanded clones, and some rows have none.

d_gene,len,abundance,v_gene,j_gene,CDR3nt,CDR3aa
NA,8,once,TRBV7-6,TRBJ2-5,TGTGCCAGCAGCTTGGGGGCCTTC,CASSLGAF
NA,14,many,TRBV5-1,TRBJ1-4,TGCGCCAGCAGCCCGGGGGCCCCTAATGAAAAACTGTTTTTT,CASSPGAPNEKLFF
TRBD1,14,NA,TRBV9,TRBJ1-3,TGTGCCAGCAGCGACGGGATGACAGGGAACACCATATATTTT,CASSDGMTGNTIYF
NA,14,many,TRBV12-3/TRBV12-4,TRBJ1-4,TGTGCCAGCAGTTTTGAAGGCTATAATGAAAAACTGTTTTTT,CASSFEGYNEKLFF
NA,14,many,TRBV5-6,TRBJ2-7,TGTGCCAGCAGCTTGGGACGGCCCTCCTACGAGCAGTACTTC,CASSLGRPSYEQYF
NA,15,many,TRBV6-1,TRBJ2-3,TGTGCCAGCAGTCAAGTGGCGGGAAGGACAGATACGCAGTATTTT,CASSQVAGRTDTQYF
TRBD2,13,many,TRBV29-1,TRBJ2-1,TGCAGCGGGGAGGGACTAGCGGACAATGAGCAGTTCTTC,CSGEGLADNEQFF
NA,14,few,TRBV6-6,TRBJ2-7,TGTGCCAGCAGGCGGGGACTTTCCCGCTCAGGGCAGTACTTC,CASRRGLSRSGQYF
NA,16,few,TRBV27,TRBJ2-2,TGTGCCAGCAGAGAGACCGGGATCGCGAACACCGGGGAGCTGTTTTTT,CASRETGIANTGELFF
NA,12,many,TRBV5-1,TRBJ2-3,TGCGCCAGCACCCGCTGGGGGGATACGCAGTATTTT,CASTRWGDTQYF
TRBD1,14,NA,TRBV19,TRBJ1-4,TGTGCCAGTAGTACGGGACAGGTTAATGAAAAACTGTTTTTT,CASSTGQVNEKLFF
TRBD2,12,NA,TRBV30,TRBJ2-4,TGTGCCTGGAGTCGGGAGGGCGCTCCTCAGTACTTC,CAWSREGAPQYF
NA,14,many,TRBV19,TRBJ2-7,TGTGCCAGTAGTATAGCCGGTTTCTCCTACGAGCAGTACTTC,CASSIAGFSYEQYF
NA,14,medium-sized,TRBV12-5,TRBJ2-6,TGTGCTAGTGGTCCGGATTTAGGGGCCAACGTCCTGACTTTC,CASGPDLGANVLTF
TRBD2,14,many,TRBV20-1,TRBJ2-1,TGCAGTGCCCAAGCGGGAGGGGCTTACAATGAGCAGTTCTTC,CSAQAGGAYNEQFF
NA,14,many,TRBV6-1,TRBJ1-2,TGTGCCAGCAGTAGTCCCGGGAGAAGGGGTGGCTACACCTTC,CASSSPGRRGGYTF
TRBD2,16,NA,TRBV28,TRBJ2-3,TGTGCCAGCAGTTTTGGAGGTAGCGGGAGTTGGGATACGCAGTATTTT,CASSFGGSGSWDTQYF
TRBD1,15,NA,TRBV15,TRBJ1-1,TGTGCCACCAGCGACCGGGACAGGGGGCCCCGAGAAGCTTTCTTT,CATSDRDRGPREAFF
TRBD2,16,many,TRBV12-5,TRBJ2-5,TGTGCTAGTGTCACCGGGACTAGCGAGTACCAAGAGACCCAGTACTTC,CASVTGTSEYQETQYF
NA,14,many,TRBV5-1,TRBJ2-5,TGCGCCAGCCCCTTAAGGGACGGCCAAGAGACCCAGTACTTC,CASPLRDGQETQYF
TRBD2,13,many,TRBV10-3,TRBJ2-3,TGTGCCATAAGGGAGGGCCGCGCAGATACGCAGTATTTT,CAIREGRADTQYF
NA,14,NA,TRBV7-9,TRBJ1-4,TGTGCCAGCAGCTTACTAGTTGATCATAAAAAACTGCTTTTT,CASSLLVDHKKLLF
NA,12,many,TRBV10-3,TRBJ1-2,TGTGCCATCAGTGAGAGATCATATGGCTACACCTTC,CAISERSYGYTF
NA,16,NA,TRBV7-9,TRBJ2-3,TGTGCCAGCAGCTTAGCGGGAGGGGGAAGCACAGATACGCAGTATTTT,CASSLAGGGSTDTQYF
NA,15,once,TRBV5-1,TRBJ1-2,TGCGCCAGCAGCTTATCGGGGCAGCCTACCTATGGCTACACCTTC,CASSLSGQPTYGYTF
TRBD2,14,many,TRBV24-1,TRBJ2-7,TGTGCCACCAGTGAAGCGGGAGCCATCTACGAGCAGTACTTC,CATSEAGAIYEQYF
NA,13,many,TRBV7-2,TRBJ2-7,TGTGCCAGCAGAGAGAGGGCCGGGTACGAGCAGTACTTC,CASRERAGYEQYF
NA,14,many,TRBV20-1,TRBJ1-5,TGCAGTGCTCCTATCCAGGGTACGATAAAGCCCCAGCATTTT,CSAPIQGTIKPQHF
NA,15,many,TRBV6-2/TRBV6-3,TRBJ2-5,TGTGCCAGCAGTTATGTGCGGCCGTACCAAGAGACCCAGTACTTC,CASSYVRPYQETQYF
NA,13,many,TRBV19,TRBJ1-5,TGTGCCAGTAGTCTCCGGACAGTTCAGCCCCAGCATTTT,CASSLRTVQPQHF
TRBD1,12,many,TRBV5-1,TRBJ1-2,TGCGCCAGCAGCCACAGGGGTGATGGCTACACCTTC,CASSHRGDGYTF
NA,14,many,TRBV20-1,TRBJ1-2,TGCAGTGCTAACCCTCGGCAGTCGAACTATGGCTACACCTTC,CSANPRQSNYGYTF
NA,15,NA,TRBV6-2/TRBV6-3,TRBJ2-7,TGTGCCAGCAGTTACAGGGTGAGCTGGCCCTACGAGCAGTACTTC,CASSYRVSWPYEQYF
TRBD1,14,NA,TRBV15,TRBJ1-2,TGTGCCTCTTGGGACAGGGCCCTATTCTATGGCTACACCTTC,CASWDRALFYGYTF
NA,13,NA,TRBV28,TRBJ1-2,TGTGCCAGCAGTTTCCCCGGGAGTTATGGCTACACCTTC,CASSFPGSYGYTF
NA,13,NA,TRBV5-4,TRBJ2-7,TGTGCCAGCAGGGCGACGATGTGGGGCGAGCAGTACTTC,CASRATMWGEQYF
NA,14,NA,TRBV28,TRBJ1-2,TGTGCCAGCAGTTTGTACAGTCAAGGTGCTGGCTACACCTTC,CASSLYSQGAGYTF
TRBD2,14,many,TRBV11-3,TRBJ2-1,TGTGCCAGCACAACTAGCGGGACCTACAATGAGCAGTTCTTC,CASTTSGTYNEQFF
NA,13,NA,TRBV5-6,TRBJ2-7,TGTGCCAGCGAAGGGGGAGAGTCGGACGAGCAGTACTTC,CASEGGESDEQYF
NA,14,many,TRBV10-3,TRBJ2-2,TGTGCCATCAGTGAGTCGATTGGGATCGGGGAGCTGTTTTTT,CAISESIGIGELFF
NA,15,many,TRBV5-5,TRBJ2-2,TGTGCCAGCAGCTTGGGGTTGCTGAACACCGGGGAGCTGTTTTTT,CASSLGLLNTGELFF
TRBD1,13,many,TRBV30,TRBJ1-2,TGTGCCTGGAGTACGACAGGGGGCTATGGCTACACCTTC,CAWSTTGGYGYTF
TRBD2,18,many,TRBV7-2,TRBJ2-1,TGTGCCAGCAGCTTAGGACTAGCGGGATTACCCTTCTACAATGAGCAGTTCTTC,CASSLGLAGLPFYNEQFF
TRBD2,12,many,TRBV20-1,TRBJ2-7,TGCAGTGCTCCGAGGGACTACTACGAGCAGTACTTC,CSAPRDYYEQYF
TRBD1,15,many,TRBV12-3/TRBV12-4,TRBJ1-4,TGTGCCAGCAGTCACCCCGGGACAGGGGGTGAAAAACTGTTTTTT,CASSHPGTGGEKLFF
TRBD1,14,NA,TRBV19,TRBJ1-1,TGTGCCAGTAGTATTCCGTACAGGGGAACTGAAGCTTTCTTT,CASSIPYRGTEAFF
TRBD1,17,few,TRBV6-4,TRBJ1-2,TGTGCCAGCTGGACTCCGGACAGGGGGCACTTCAACTATGGCTACACCTTC,CASWTPDRGHFNYGYTF